The entry below gives a single T cell receptor beta chain sequence along with its context. Unrecorded immune exposures were likely, despite nominal health at sampling. The sample comes from a study of cytomegalovirus exposure and HLA in healthy donors. 60 Vbeta and 13 Jbeta primers were used in PCR. Here immunoSEQ multiplex PCR was the method, and the copy in TCRdb shows in-frame clones only, minus some. The data show more than 110,000 clones, roughly 80% seen once. The CDR3 covers 14 residues. V was pared by 2 bases and J by 8 bases, with 15 bases between. Germline CDR1 and CDR2: ENHRY and SYGVKD. The rearrangement uses TRBV10-3 and TRBJ1-2; TRBD1 might be the D (5 bases). The receptor was isolated from a man between 40 and 49 years old in good health and CMV-seropositive. The sequenced sample consisted of PBMCs. This CDR3 reads CAISEQTGGRGYTF. DNA of the CDR3: TGTGCCATCAGTGAGCAAACAGGAGGGCGCGGCTACACCTTC.